The clone carrying this T cell receptor (beta chain) was seen repeatedly, ten times or more. Uncontrolled infection, other autoimmune disease, pregnancy or lactation disqualified patients from enrolment. This sample is part of a study of T cells in Graves' hyperthyroidism and ophthalmopathy. Regions amplified from RNA transcripts were the TCR beta CDR3 regions. HTBI primers drove first-round RT-PCR of the TCR CDR3. MiXCR, applied by TCRdb to the multiplex PCR reads, yields one record per CDR3 protein. The repertoire holds hundreds of thousands of distinct CDR3 sequences, with 20% as singletons. V gave up 1 base and J gave up 0 bases, with 13 bases separating them. Germline V gives CDR1 SGHVS, CDR2 FNYEAQ. This CDR3 is 16 amino acids long.

The sample was blood. The genes are TRBV7-6 and TRBJ2-7; D might be TRBD2 (6 bases). The TCR originated in a man aged 35 to 55 with Graves' ophthalmopathy. CDR3 residues: CASSLGSGFSSYEQYF. For the CDR3, the DNA is TGTGCCAGCAGCTTAGGTAGCGGATTTAGCTCCTACGAGCAGTACTTC.